These T cell receptor beta chains were read from a single sample in a study of CD8+ T cells in alopecia areata. Produced via immunoSEQ multiplex PCR; TCRdb's table is partial and in-frame only. There are around 150,000 clones in the sample; 55% occur only once, and 4% to 5.5% lies in the top ten. The sample comprised CD4+ T cells sorted from blood. All receptors come from a human donor in good health. Both conserved end residues are trimmed from each CDR3. Fields, in order: V gene, J gene, CDR3 protein.

TRBV6-5	TRBJ1-1	ASRPTGRLDTEAF
TRBV7-9	TRBJ1-1	ASSNGKSEAF
TRBV2	TRBJ2-5	ASTKGRIQETQY
TRBV18	TRBJ1-1	ASSPPRGLSNTEAF
TRBV30	TRBJ1-3	AWSVTGSGNTIY
TRBV7-3	TRBJ2-5	ASSVTGTDQETQY
TRBV4-1	TRBJ2-3	ASSQPGLAGTDTQY
TRBV5-1	TRBJ2-2	ASMLGGTGELF
TRBV11-2	TRBJ1-2	ASSLVRGDYGYT
TRBV29-1	TRBJ2-5	SVVQGETQY
TRBV7-9	TRBJ2-3	ASSDTRAGGGTDTQY
TRBV25-1	TRBJ1-3	ASSDTRSGNTIY
TRBV5-1	TRBJ1-5	ASSLGGRNQPQH
TRBV27	TRBJ2-7	ASGLHEQY
TRBV29-1	TRBJ1-3	STSHGVSGNTIY
TRBV19	TRBJ1-5	ASRPGGEQPQH
TRBV7-7	TRBJ2-7	ASSADRGEQQY
TRBV30	TRBJ2-3	AWSVGHVGTDTQY
TRBV7-8	TRBJ1-2	ASSFEVGAWDGYT
TRBV5-1	TRBJ1-1	ASSLLGQGAEAF
TRBV11-2	TRBJ2-5	ASSQDPPGGYQETQY
TRBV5-4	TRBJ1-1	ASSPPRGSNTEAF
TRBV27	TRBJ2-5	ASSSRPKIQETQY
TRBV6-5	TRBJ2-1	ASSWGTSGTNEQF
TRBV25-1	TRBJ1-5	ASSVGGKHNQPQH
TRBV4-2	TRBJ2-1	ASSQDNRGGDEQF
TRBV6-6	TRBJ2-2	ASAVVTGNTGELF
TRBV7-9	TRBJ2-3	ASSLDGAVTDTQY
TRBV5-1	TRBJ2-1	ASSSAASGRLENEQF
TRBV27	TRBJ2-5	ASRPTGTETQY
TRBV25-1	TRBJ2-5	ASSEYSKETQY
TRBV29-1	TRBJ2-1	SSKLAGVNEQF
TRBV29-1	TRBJ2-1	SVVWRELDEQF
TRBV6-1	TRBJ1-6	ASSEAGYNSPLH
TRBV9	TRBJ2-5	ASSTTKETQY
TRBV5-6	TRBJ2-7	ASSFRGSAYEQY
TRBV30	TRBJ1-1	AWSVVRDRGEAF
TRBV6-5	TRBJ2-1	ASSVKGNSYNEQF
TRBV11-2	TRBJ2-5	ASSGRTGGEETQY
TRBV2	TRBJ2-6	ASTLTGAGANVLT
TRBV29-1	TRBJ2-5	SVGRETQY
TRBV2	TRBJ2-7	ASSGSGSRYEQY
TRBV29-1	TRBJ1-2	SIGQGWNYGYT
TRBV29-1	TRBJ1-4	SVDSGTNEKLF
TRBV29-1	TRBJ1-4	SVHRGEKLF
TRBV29-1	TRBJ1-2	SAWVQNYGYT
TRBV19	TRBJ2-1	ASSIGGSHLGNEQF
TRBV6-6	TRBJ2-1	ASSSPQDSGVGQF
TRBV28	TRBJ1-1	ASSETPGQPEAF
TRBV4-1	TRBJ2-3	ASSQARAVADTQY
TRBV29-1	TRBJ2-3	STTSGIGDTQY
TRBV19	TRBJ2-7	ASSMYFGTRTYEQY
TRBV6-5	TRBJ1-2	ASSQDGYGYT
TRBV4-1	TRBJ2-2	ASSQDIRTAQGNTGELF
TRBV18	TRBJ2-7	ASSSGTAYEQY
TRBV28	TRBJ2-3	ASSLEVRGTDTQY
TRBV7-9	TRBJ2-2	ASSPRGDTGELF
TRBV14	TRBJ2-1	ASRRQNEQF
TRBV5-6	TRBJ1-2	ASSPGRSYGYT
TRBV28	TRBJ2-1	ASSETISSYNEQF